This TCR beta chain was retrieved from a study of identical twins. Study-wide results and limits: Conclusions were drawn cross-sectionally by statistical analysis, without following the same donors. Zero-insertion results could be subject to partial confounding by invariant MAIT and iNKT cells.

Of note for this clonotype: Its antigen is still unknown.

Unique molecular identifiers were present on the cDNA, which also gained a universal primer site by template switching. TCRdb re-analysed the 5' RACE reads in MiXCR, keeping a single row per CDR3 protein. The sample shows about 810,000 distinct CDR3 sequences, 10% to 15% of them seen only once. The CDR3 is made up of 16 amino acids. Trimming cost V 3 bases and J 10 bases, with 23 bases left between them. Germline loops: CDR1 SGHDT, CDR2 YYEEEE. This same sample was also part of a study on yellow fever vaccine responses in identical twins.

The specimen was PBMCs. The clonotype was recovered from a woman under 30 in good health. V and J are TRBV5-6 and TRBJ2-1, with a possible D match to TRBD2 (7 bases). In DNA, the CDR3 is TGTGCCAGCAGCTCGGACGGGGGGCCACCATTTCGGGAGCAGTTCTTC. Its translation: CASSSDGGPPFREQFF.